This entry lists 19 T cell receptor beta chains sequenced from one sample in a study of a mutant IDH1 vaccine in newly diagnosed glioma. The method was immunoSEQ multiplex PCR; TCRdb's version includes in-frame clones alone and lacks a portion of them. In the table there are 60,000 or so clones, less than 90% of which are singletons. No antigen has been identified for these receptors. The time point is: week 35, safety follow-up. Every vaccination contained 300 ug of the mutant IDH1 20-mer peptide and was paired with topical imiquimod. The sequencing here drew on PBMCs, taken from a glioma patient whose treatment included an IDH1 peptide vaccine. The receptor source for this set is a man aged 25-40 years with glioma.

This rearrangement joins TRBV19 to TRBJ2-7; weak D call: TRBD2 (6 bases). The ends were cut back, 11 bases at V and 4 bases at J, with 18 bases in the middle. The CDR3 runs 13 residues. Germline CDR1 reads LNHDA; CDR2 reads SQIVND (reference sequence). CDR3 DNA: TGTGCCTCAACGGAGGGTGTAGGATACGAGCAGTACTTC. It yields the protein CASTEGVGYEQYF.

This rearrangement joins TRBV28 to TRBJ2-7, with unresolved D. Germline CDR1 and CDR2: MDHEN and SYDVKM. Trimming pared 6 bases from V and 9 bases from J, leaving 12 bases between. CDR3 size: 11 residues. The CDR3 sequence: CASSTTFGQYF. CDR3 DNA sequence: TGTGCCAGCAGCACCACCTTTGGGCAGTACTTC.

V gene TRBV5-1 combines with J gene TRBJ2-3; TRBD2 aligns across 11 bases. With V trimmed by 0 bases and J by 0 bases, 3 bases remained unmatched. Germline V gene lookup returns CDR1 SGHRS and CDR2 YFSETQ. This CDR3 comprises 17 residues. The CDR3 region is CASSLVRTSGSTDTQYF. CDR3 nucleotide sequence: TGCGCCAGCAGCTTGGTGCGGACTAGCGGGAGCACAGATACGCAGTATTTT.

The CDR3, as DNA: TGTGCCAGCAGCCCTAGCTGGGGTGCTAATGAAAAACTGTTTTTT. Translation: CASSPSWGANEKLFF. This chain links TRBV7-8 with TRBJ1-4; D gene uncertain. V was cut by 5 bases and J by 3 bases, with 13 bases left in between. Germline V gene sequence: CDR1 SGHVS, CDR2 FQNEAQ. This CDR3 contains 15 residues. The whole variable domain, remainder taken from reference TRBV7-8 and TRBJ1-4, is GAGVSQSPRYKVAKRGQDVALRCDPISGHVSLFWYQQALGQGPEFLTYFQNEAQLDKSGLPSDRFFAERPEGSVSTLKIQRTQQEDSAVYLCASSPSWGANEKLFFGSGTQLSVL.

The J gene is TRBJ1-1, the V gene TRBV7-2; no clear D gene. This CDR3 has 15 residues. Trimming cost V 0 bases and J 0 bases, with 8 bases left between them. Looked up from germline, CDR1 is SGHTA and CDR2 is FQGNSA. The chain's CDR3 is CASSLAPSMNTEAFF. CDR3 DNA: TGTGCCAGCAGCTTAGCGCCGAGCATGAACACTGAAGCTTTCTTT.

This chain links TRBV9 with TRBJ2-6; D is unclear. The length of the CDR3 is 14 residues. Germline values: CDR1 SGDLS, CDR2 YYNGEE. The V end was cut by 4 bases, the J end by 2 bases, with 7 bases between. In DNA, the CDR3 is TGTGCCAGCAGCTCTCCCCCTGGGGCCAACGTCCTGACTTTC. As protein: CASSSPPGANVLTF.

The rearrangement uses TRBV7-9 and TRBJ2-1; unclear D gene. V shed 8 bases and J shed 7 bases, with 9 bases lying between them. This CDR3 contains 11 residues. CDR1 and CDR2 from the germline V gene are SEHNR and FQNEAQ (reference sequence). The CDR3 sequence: CASWVENEQFF. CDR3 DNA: TGTGCCAGCTGGGTAGAGAATGAGCAGTTCTTC. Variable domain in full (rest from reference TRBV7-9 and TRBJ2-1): DTGVSQNPRHKITKRGQNVTFRCDPISEHNRLYWYRQTLGQGPEFLTYFQNEAQLEKSRLLSDRFSAERPKGSFSTLEIQRTEQGDSAMYLCASWVENEQFFGPGTRLTVL.

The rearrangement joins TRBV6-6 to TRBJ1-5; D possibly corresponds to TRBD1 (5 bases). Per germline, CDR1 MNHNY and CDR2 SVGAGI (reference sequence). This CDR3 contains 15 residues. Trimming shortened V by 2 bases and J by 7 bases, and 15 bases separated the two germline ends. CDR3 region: CASSYVSGGGQPQHF. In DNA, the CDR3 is TGTGCCAGCAGTTACGTTTCTGGGGGAGGACAGCCCCAGCATTTT.

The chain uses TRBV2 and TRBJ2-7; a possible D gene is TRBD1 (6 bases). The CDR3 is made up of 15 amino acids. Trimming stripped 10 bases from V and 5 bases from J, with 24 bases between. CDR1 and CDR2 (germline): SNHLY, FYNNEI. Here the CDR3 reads CATLSEGVDLNEQYF. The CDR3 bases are TGTGCCACCCTAAGTGAGGGGGTGGATCTCAACGAGCAGTACTTC.

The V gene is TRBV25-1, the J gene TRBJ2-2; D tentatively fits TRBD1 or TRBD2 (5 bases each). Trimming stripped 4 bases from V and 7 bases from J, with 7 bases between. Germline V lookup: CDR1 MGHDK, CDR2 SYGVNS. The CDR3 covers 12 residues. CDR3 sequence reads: CASSVGGGELFF. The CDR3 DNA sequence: TGTGCCAGCAGTGTTGGGGGCGGGGAGCTGTTTTTT. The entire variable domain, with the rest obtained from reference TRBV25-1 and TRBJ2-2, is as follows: EADIYQTPRYLVIGTGKKITLECSQTMGHDKMYWYQQDPGMELHLIHYSYGVNSTEKGDLSSESTVSRIRTEHFPLTLESARPSHTSQYLCASSVGGGELFFGEGSRLTVL.

The CDR3 sequence: CASSPRGDFATNEKLFF. The CDR3 DNA reads TGTGCCAGCAGCCCAAGGGGGGACTTTGCAACTAATGAAAAACTGTTTTTT. The chain carries TRBV5-5 and TRBJ1-4; weak D call: TRBD1 (6 bases). The germline gives CDR1 SGHKS, CDR2 YYEKEE (reference sequence). V dropped 4 bases and J dropped 0 bases, with 16 bases sitting between them. CDR3 length: 17 residues.

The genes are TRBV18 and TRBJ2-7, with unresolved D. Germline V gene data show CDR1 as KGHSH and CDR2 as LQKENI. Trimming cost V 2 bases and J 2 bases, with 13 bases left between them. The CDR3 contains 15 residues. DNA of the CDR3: TGTGCCAGCTCACCAATTAAGGGTGGGACCTACGAGCAGTACTTC. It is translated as CASSPIKGGTYEQYF. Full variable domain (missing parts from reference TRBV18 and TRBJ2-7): NAGVMQNPRHLVRRRGQEARLRCSPMKGHSHVYWYRQLPEEGLKFMVYLQKENIIDESGMPKERFSAEFPKEGPSILRIQQVVRGDSAAYFCASSPIKGGTYEQYFGPGTRLTVT.

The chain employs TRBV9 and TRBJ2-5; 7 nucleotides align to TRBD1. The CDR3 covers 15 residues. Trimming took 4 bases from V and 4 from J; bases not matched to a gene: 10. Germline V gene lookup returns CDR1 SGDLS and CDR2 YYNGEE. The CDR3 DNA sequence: TGTGCCAGCAGCCCTGAACTAAGGGGGCTAGAGACCCAGTACTTC. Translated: CASSPELRGLETQYF.

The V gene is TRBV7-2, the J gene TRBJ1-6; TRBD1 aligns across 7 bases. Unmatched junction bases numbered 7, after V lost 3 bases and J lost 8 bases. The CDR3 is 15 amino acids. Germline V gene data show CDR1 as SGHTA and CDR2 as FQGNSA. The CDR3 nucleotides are TGTGCCAGCAGCTTCGCTGACAGGGCACATTCACCCCTCCACTTT. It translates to CASSFADRAHSPLHF.

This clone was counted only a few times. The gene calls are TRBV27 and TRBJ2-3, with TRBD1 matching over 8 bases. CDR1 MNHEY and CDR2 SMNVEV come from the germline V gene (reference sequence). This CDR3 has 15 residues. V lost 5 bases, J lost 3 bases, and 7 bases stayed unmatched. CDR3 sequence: CASSEQGEVTDTQYF. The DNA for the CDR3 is TGTGCCAGCAGTGAACAGGGGGAGGTGACAGATACGCAGTATTTT.

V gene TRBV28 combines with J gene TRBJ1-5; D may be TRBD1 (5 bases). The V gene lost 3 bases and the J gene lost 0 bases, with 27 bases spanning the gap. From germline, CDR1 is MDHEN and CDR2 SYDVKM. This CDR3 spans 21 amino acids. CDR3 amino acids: CASSFYRVSGGKGVSNQPQHF. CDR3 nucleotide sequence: TGTGCCAGCAGTTTTTACCGGGTGAGTGGGGGGAAAGGCGTTAGCAATCAGCCCCAGCATTTT.

CDR3 sequence: CASSFGPQGVTGELFF. Written as DNA, the CDR3 is TGTGCCAGCAGCTTCGGGCCACAGGGGGTCACCGGGGAGCTGTTTTTT. The genes are TRBV5-4 and TRBJ2-2; 8 nucleotides agree with TRBD1. The length of the CDR3 is 16 residues. V shed 2 bases and J 4 bases; nucleotides not matched to a gene: 7. Germline-derived CDR1 and CDR2 are SGHNT and YYREEE (reference sequence).

In nucleotides, the CDR3 is TGTGCCTGGAGTGTAAGCCGGGGGTTGCGTGAGACCCAGTACTTC. Its protein product is CAWSVSRGLRETQYF. The chain employs TRBV30 and TRBJ2-5; tentative D call: TRBD2 (6 bases). The V gene's germline CDR1 is GTSNPN and CDR2 SVGIG (reference sequence). Trimming removed 0 bases at V and 5 bases at J, with 16 bases between. This CDR3 has 15 residues.

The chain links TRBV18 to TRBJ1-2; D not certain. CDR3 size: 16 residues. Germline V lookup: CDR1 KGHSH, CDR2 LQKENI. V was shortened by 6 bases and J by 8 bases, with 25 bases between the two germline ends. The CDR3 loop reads CASSLRKLESSLGYTF. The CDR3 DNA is TGTGCCAGCTCGCTGAGGAAGCTTGAGTCTTCTTTGGGCTACACCTTC.